The clone carrying this T cell receptor beta chain has ten or more counts. Germline V CDR1 and CDR2: SGHAT, FQNNGV. The J segment lost 8 bases and the V segment lost 4 bases, leaving 11 bases of the junction unmatched. The CDR3 runs 16 residues. This sample is drawn from a study of tumor-infiltrating lymphocytes in oesophageal squamous cell carcinoma. TCRdb re-called the PCR reads with MiXCR, one entry per CDR3 protein. The table has 23,000 or so distinct CDR3 sequences, about 40% seen once. The V call is TRBV11-2, the J call TRBJ1-6; 7 nucleotides match TRBD1. This sequence was found in a male donor with esophageal squamous cell carcinoma. Sequenced input: esophageal tumor tissue. The CDR3 loop is CASSSLAGTAYSPLHF. The CDR3 coding sequence is TGTGCCAGCAGCTCCTTGGCTGGGACAGCCTATTCACCCCTCCACTTT.